This T cell receptor (beta chain) was sequenced for a study of blood T cell repertoires in COVID-19. Study-level background: The United States, Italy and Spain provided the acute and convalescent COVID-19 samples. Sample material is recorded as cDNA or gDNA derived from T cells, B-cell-depleted T cells, or PBMCs.

Original processing methods: How many nucleated cells were present was estimated from reference gene primer amplification. The table came from immunoSEQ multiplex PCR; TCRdb's copy has only in-frame clones and leaves some out. V and J calls and clone size are those listed in that table; D and trimming were worked out from the DNA. The table has approximately 50,000 clones, less than 80% seen once. The CDR3 extends over 20 amino acids. V lost 3 bases to trimming and J lost 0 bases; unmatched junction nucleotides: 12. Germline lookup yields CDR1 MGHRA and CDR2 YSYEKL. The table lists this clone with a count of one.

This sequence originates from a man in his sixties or seventies with acute or convalescent COVID-19. Material: peripheral blood. The V call is TRBV4-1, the J call TRBJ2-3, with TRBD2 matching 13 bases. The CDR3 loop is CASSHQVPGLAGSSTDTQYF. Written as DNA, the CDR3 is TGCGCCAGCAGCCACCAAGTTCCGGGACTAGCGGGGTCTAGCACAGATACGCAGTATTTT.